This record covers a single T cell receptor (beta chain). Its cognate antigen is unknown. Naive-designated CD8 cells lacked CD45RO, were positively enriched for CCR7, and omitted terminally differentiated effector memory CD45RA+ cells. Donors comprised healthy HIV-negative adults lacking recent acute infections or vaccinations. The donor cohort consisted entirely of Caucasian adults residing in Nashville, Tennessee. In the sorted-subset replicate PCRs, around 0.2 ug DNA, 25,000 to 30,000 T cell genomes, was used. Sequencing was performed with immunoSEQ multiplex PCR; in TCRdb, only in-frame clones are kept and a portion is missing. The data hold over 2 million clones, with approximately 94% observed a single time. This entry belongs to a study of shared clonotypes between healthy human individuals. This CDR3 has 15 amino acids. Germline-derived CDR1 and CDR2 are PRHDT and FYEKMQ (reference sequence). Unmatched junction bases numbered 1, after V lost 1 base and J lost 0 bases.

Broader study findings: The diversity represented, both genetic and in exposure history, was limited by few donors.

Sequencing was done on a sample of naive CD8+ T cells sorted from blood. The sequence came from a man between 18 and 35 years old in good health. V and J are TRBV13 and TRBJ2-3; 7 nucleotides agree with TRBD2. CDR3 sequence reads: CASSLVLASTDTQYF. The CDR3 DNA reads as TGTGCCAGCAGCTTAGTACTAGCGAGCACAGATACGCAGTATTTT.